What follows are 27 T cell receptor beta chains derived from one specimen sequenced in a study of regulatory T cells in long-lasting Graves disease. As for time point: newly diagnosed GD, antithyroid drugs for less than 3 months. The authors made the TCR library using RNA they extracted from PBMCs. Building of the TCR beta libraries involved iRepertoire HTBI primers and Arm-PCR of CDR3 regions. TCRdb recomputed calls from the multiplex PCR reads with MiXCR, one row per CDR3 protein. Among 350,000 to 450,000 distinct CDR3 sequences listed, around 16% were seen once. This sample was shared with a second study, whose subject was T cells in Graves' hyperthyroidism and ophthalmopathy.

Material: peripheral blood mononuclear cells (PBMCs), obtained at new diagnosis, from a patient treated with antithyroid drugs. Receptor source: a woman aged 40 to 55 with Graves disease.

This chain links TRBV5-6 with TRBJ2-2, with 9 bases fitting TRBD1. CDR1 is SGHDT and CDR2 is YYEEEE in the germline V gene. After removal of 2 bases from V and 6 bases from J, the junction contained 8 bases not matched to a gene. The CDR3 spans 16 residues. CDR3: CASSLPGTGFAGELFF. CDR3 DNA: TGTGCCAGCAGCTTACCCGGGACAGGGTTTGCCGGGGAGCTGTTTTTT.

In its sample, this clonotype was seen many times. The V and J genes are TRBV28 and TRBJ2-2; D remains unclear. Looked up from germline, CDR1 is MDHEN and CDR2 is SYDVKM. V was cut by 6 bases and J by 2 bases, with 10 bases left in between. The CDR3 runs to 14 residues. CDR3 sequence (DNA): TGTGCCAGCAGCATCCATCGAAACACCGGGGAGCTGTTTTTT. This gives the protein CASSIHRNTGELFF.

A few counts support this clonotype. This chain uses TRBV3-1 with TRBJ2-1; the D call may be TRBD1 or TRBD2 (8 bases each). Trimming pared 4 bases from V and 5 bases from J, leaving 33 bases between. The CDR3 sequence is 21 residues long. Germline lookup yields CDR1 LGHDT and CDR2 YNNKEL (reference sequence). The CDR3 region is CASSRSGGATTRTSWDNEQFF. CDR3 bases: TGTGCCAGCAGCCGCTCAGGGGGCGCGACGACCCGGACTAGCTGGGACAATGAGCAGTTCTTC.

This clonotype was seen repeatedly, ten times or more. V gene TRBV10-3 combines with J gene TRBJ1-6; D gene unclear. This CDR3 spans 16 amino acids. V was shortened by 3 bases and J by 4 bases, with 13 bases between the two germline ends. The germline V gene encodes CDR1 ENHRY and CDR2 SYGVKD. CDR3: CAISDSQRKYNSPLHF. CDR3 DNA: TGTGCCATCAGTGATTCTCAGAGAAAGTATAATTCACCCCTCCACTTT.

This clonotype was detected a few times. The V gene is TRBV7-6, the J gene TRBJ2-1, with 13 positions matching TRBD2. The germline CDR1 and CDR2 sequences are SGHVS and FNYEAQ. The J segment lost 4 bases and the V segment lost 6 bases, leaving 6 bases of the junction unmatched. The CDR3 sequence is 16 residues long. In DNA, the CDR3 is TGTGCCAGCAGTCGACTAGCGGGAGGAGGGTACAATGAGCAGTTCTTC. Its translation: CASSRLAGGGYNEQFF.

This clonotype was detected many times. The chain combines TRBV11-3 with TRBJ1-1; no firm D call. This CDR3 has 13 residues. The V end was cut by 4 bases, the J end by 0 bases, with 6 bases between. Per the germline V gene, CDR1 is SGHNT and CDR2 is YENEEA. The CDR3 reads CASSSTLNTEAFF. CDR3 coding DNA: TGTGCCAGCAGCTCAACCTTGAACACTGAAGCTTTCTTT.

This clonotype was seen repeatedly, ten times or more. CDR3 in amino acids: CASSSRTSGRYEQYF. Here the CDR3 DNA reads TGTGCCAGCAGCTCCCGGACTAGCGGGAGATACGAGCAGTACTTC. The chain employs TRBV7-2 and TRBJ2-7, with TRBD2 matching over 13 bases. The ends lost 4 bases at V and 4 bases at J; junction bases unmatched: 4. The germline V gene encodes CDR1 SGHTA and CDR2 FQGNSA. This CDR3 comprises 15 residues.

The CDR3: CSVEVGQGLDEQYF. CDR3 sequence (DNA): TGCAGCGTTGAAGTGGGACAGGGTCTGGACGAGCAGTACTTC. The chain links TRBV29-1 to TRBJ2-7; TRBD1 matches at 9 bases. Germline CDR1 SQVTM, CDR2 ANQGSEA. This CDR3 is built from 14 residues. J was trimmed by 5 bases and V by 1 base; bases with no gene match: 6.

At least ten counts were recorded for this clonotype. A read error may produce the germline difference seen at one junction end. The chain recombines TRBV5-1 with TRBJ2-2; D unresolved. The CDR3 runs to 14 residues. From germline, CDR1 is SGHRS and CDR2 YFSETQ. The CDR3 bases are TGTGCCAGCAGCTTAGACTCCAACACCGGGGAGCTGTTTTTT. As protein: CASSLDSNTGELFF.

The DNA of the CDR3 is TGCAGTGCCCAAAGACTAGCGGATTACAATGAGCAGTTCTTC. Translation: CSAQRLADYNEQFF. The V and J genes are TRBV20-1 and TRBJ2-1, with 9 bases lining up with TRBD2. CDR1 and CDR2 from the germline V gene are DFQATT and SNEGSKA (reference sequence). V shed 6 bases, J shed 4 bases, and the junction held 7 bases outside the gene matches. The CDR3 is 14 residues long.

By share, this clonotype ranks as medium-sized (0.01 to 0.1%). V usage is TRBV12-3 or TRBV12-4 and J usage is TRBJ2-7; 9 bases match TRBD2. Losses at the gene ends were 5 bases for V and 2 bases for J; bases not matched to a gene: 10. This CDR3 region has 16 residues. CDR3 protein: CASSGGASGTPYEQYF. CDR3 DNA sequence: TGTGCCAGCAGTGGGGGGGCTAGCGGGACCCCCTACGAGCAGTACTTC.

Written as DNA, the CDR3 is TGTGCCAGCAGCCAAAGGGGACAGGAGGGCTCTAACTATGGCTACACCTTC. Translated: CASSQRGQEGSNYGYTF. The V call is TRBV4-2, the J call TRBJ1-2, with 8 bases lining up with TRBD1. The length of the CDR3 is 17 residues. From germline, CDR1 is LGHNA and CDR2 YNFKEQ. J was trimmed by 0 bases and V by 2 bases; bases with no gene match: 8.

CDR3 nucleotide sequence: TGTGCCAGCAGTTCTAACAGGGGGCAAGAGACCCAGTACTTC. Protein sequence: CASSSNRGQETQYF. The gene calls are TRBV6-9 and TRBJ2-5, with 8 positions matching TRBD1. With V trimmed by 4 bases and J by 2 bases, 3 bases remained unmatched. The CDR3 runs 14 residues. The germline gives CDR1 MNHGY, CDR2 SVAAGI.

This clonotype was seen repeatedly, ten times or more. The rearrangement links TRBV28 to TRBJ1-6; D might be TRBD1 (5 bases). This CDR3 has 20 amino acids. The V end lost 4 bases, the J end lost 3 bases, and 25 bases lay between the germline ends. Germline V gene data show CDR1 as MDHEN and CDR2 as SYDVKM. The CDR3 loop is CASSSLNDRDFGVYNSPLHF. In DNA form, the CDR3 reads TGTGCCAGCAGTTCCCTAAATGACAGAGATTTCGGGGTCTATAATTCACCCCTCCACTTT.

The chain joins TRBV19 to TRBJ1-5; D is ambiguous. V gave up 3 bases and J gave up 0 bases, with 6 bases separating them. The CDR3 consists of 14 residues. Germline CDR1 reads LNHDA; CDR2 reads SQIVND (reference sequence). The CDR3 loop is CASSMILSNQPQHF. The CDR3 DNA sequence: TGTGCCAGTAGTATGATCCTTAGCAATCAGCCCCAGCATTTT.

This clonotype appeared a single time. This CDR3 is missing its conserved last phenylalanine or tryptophan, likely due to a read error. CDR3 loop: CASKGGRSEQYS. The CDR3 nucleotides read TGTGCCAGCAAGGGGGGGCGCTCCGAGCAGTACTCC. This chain joins TRBV6-1 and TRBJ2-7, with D maybe TRBD2 (7 bases). Per germline, CDR1 MNHNS and CDR2 SASEGT. Between the trimmed V and J ends, which lost 7 bases and 6 bases, there was a span of 13 bases. This CDR3 has 12 amino acids.

As regards this clonotype: With a much larger clone just one base away, this may be a read error. V is TRBV7-9 and J is TRBJ2-1, with D possibly TRBD1 on 6 matching bases. Germline assignment: CDR1 SEHNR and CDR2 FQNEAQ (reference sequence). The CDR3 loop spans 16 amino acids. The CDR3 reads CANSPTTGTQKNEQFF. In DNA form, the CDR3 reads TGTGCCAACAGCCCTACTACCGGGACACAGAAGAATGAGCAGTTCTTC.

CDR3 DNA: TGTGCCAACCGACAGAACCTGTTTTTT. Its protein is CANRQNLFF. The genes are TRBV7-6 and TRBJ2-2; D is possibly TRBD1 (5 bases). The V gene's germline CDR1 is SGHVS and CDR2 FNYEAQ. The CDR3 extends over 9 amino acids. The V gene lost 10 bases and the J gene lost 14 bases, with 11 bases spanning the gap.

This clonotype was seen ten or more times. The chain uses TRBV28 and TRBJ2-7; a weak D match, TRBD2 (5 bases). V was pared by 2 bases and J by 5 bases, with 13 bases between. The CDR3 contains 14 residues. The germline V gene has CDR1 MDHEN and CDR2 SYDVKM. The CDR3 DNA is TGTGCCAGCAGTTTAGACTACCGTAGGCACGAGCAGTACTTC. Residues: CASSLDYRRHEQYF.

Notes on this clonotype: Just one base apart from a much larger clone, this may be a read error. V gene TRBV19 combines with J gene TRBJ2-1, with a tentative D call TRBD2 (6 bases). Germline CDR1 is LNHDA and CDR2 is SQIVND (reference sequence). The germline V and J ends were trimmed by 3 bases and 9 bases, with 18 bases remaining between them. The CDR3 is 15 amino acids. CDR3 loop: CASSIRGNDGGEQFF. Written as DNA, the CDR3 is TGTGCCAGTAGTATTCGCGGTAACGACGGGGGTGAGCAGTTCTTC.

The chain combines TRBV19 with TRBJ2-7; D might be TRBD2 (6 bases). V lost 6 bases to trimming and J lost 3 bases, with 9 bases between them. Germline V gene data show CDR1 as LNHDA and CDR2 as SQIVND (reference sequence). The CDR3 has 12 amino acids. The CDR3 DNA reads TGTGCCAGTAGCGCTAGCGTCTACGAGCAGTACTTC. This encodes CASSASVYEQYF.

The table lists this clonotype with a few counts. The chain couples TRBV29-1 to TRBJ1-2; D might be TRBD1 (6 bases). V was trimmed by 4 bases and J by 6 bases, leaving 12 bases between them. CDR1 and CDR2 from the germline V gene are SQVTM and ANQGSEA. The CDR3 has 12 residues. The CDR3 loop reads CSVGQGRDGYTF. The CDR3, as DNA: TGCAGCGTTGGGCAGGGGCGGGATGGCTACACCTTC.

This clonotype came up many times. The chain uses TRBV5-1 and TRBJ1-2; D is possibly TRBD1 (5 bases). The germline V gene encodes CDR1 SGHRS and CDR2 YFSETQ. The CDR3 consists of 13 residues. V lost 9 bases, J lost 4 bases, and 16 bases lay in between. CDR3 residues: CATRMGDAYGYTF. The CDR3 nucleotides are TGCGCCACCCGAATGGGGGACGCCTATGGCTACACCTTC.

The CDR3 sequence is CASSQDLADSSYEQYF. The DNA for the CDR3 is TGCGCCAGCAGCCAAGATCTAGCAGACAGCTCCTACGAGCAGTACTTC. This chain joins TRBV4-1 and TRBJ2-7; perhaps D is TRBD1 or TRBD2 (5 bases each). This CDR3 region has 16 residues. The V and J ends lost 0 bases and 0 bases respectively, with 12 bases between them. Germline CDR1 and CDR2: MGHRA and YSYEKL.

This clonotype was counted at least ten times. This rearrangement joins TRBV29-1 to TRBJ1-2; 9 bases are shared with TRBD1. In germline, CDR1 is SQVTM, CDR2 ANQGSEA. J gave up 3 bases and V 6 bases, and 5 bases lay outside the gene matches. The CDR3 totals 13 residues. The CDR3 here is CSVPGQGDYGYTF. CDR3 nucleotides: TGCAGCGTACCGGGACAGGGAGACTATGGCTACACCTTC.

This clonotype was found many times. The chain recombines TRBV14 with TRBJ1-4; D remains ambiguous. Trimming cost V 2 bases and J 8 bases, with 9 bases left between them. CDR3 length: 13 residues. CDR1 SGHDN and CDR2 FVKESK come from the germline V gene. CDR3 amino acids: CASSQNQKEKLFF. For the CDR3, the DNA is TGTGCCAGCAGCCAAAACCAGAAGGAAAAACTGTTTTTT.

This clonotype came up many times. V usage is TRBV28 and J usage is TRBJ2-3, with 8 bases identical to TRBD2. The V segment lost 6 bases and the J segment 0 bases; nucleotides outside the gene matches: 2. CDR1 MDHEN and CDR2 SYDVKM come from the germline V gene. The CDR3 has 14 amino acids. The CDR3 spells CASRSGSSTDTQYF. CDR3 DNA sequence: TGTGCCAGCAGGAGCGGGAGTAGCACAGATACGCAGTATTTT.